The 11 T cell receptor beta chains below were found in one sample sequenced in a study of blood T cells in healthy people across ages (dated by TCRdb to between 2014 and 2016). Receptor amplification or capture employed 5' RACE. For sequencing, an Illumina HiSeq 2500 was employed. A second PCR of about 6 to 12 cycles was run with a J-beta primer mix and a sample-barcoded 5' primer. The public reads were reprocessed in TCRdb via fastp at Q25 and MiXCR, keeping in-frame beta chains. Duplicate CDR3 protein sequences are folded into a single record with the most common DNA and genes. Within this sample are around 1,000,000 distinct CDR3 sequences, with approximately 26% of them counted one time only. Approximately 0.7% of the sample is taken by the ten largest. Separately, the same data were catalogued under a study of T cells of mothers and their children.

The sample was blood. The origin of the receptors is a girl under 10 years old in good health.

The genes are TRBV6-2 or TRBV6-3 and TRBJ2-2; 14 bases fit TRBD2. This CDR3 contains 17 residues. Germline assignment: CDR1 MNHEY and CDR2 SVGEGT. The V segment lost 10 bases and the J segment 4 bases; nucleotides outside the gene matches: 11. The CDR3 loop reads CATQTSGRAAGTGELFF. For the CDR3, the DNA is TGTGCCACCCAGACTAGCGGGAGGGCCGCCGGCACCGGGGAGCTGTTTTTT.

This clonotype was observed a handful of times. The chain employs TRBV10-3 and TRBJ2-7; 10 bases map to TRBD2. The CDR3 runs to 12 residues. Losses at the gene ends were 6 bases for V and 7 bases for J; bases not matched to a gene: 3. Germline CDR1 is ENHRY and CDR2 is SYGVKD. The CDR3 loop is CAIRSSGGEQYF. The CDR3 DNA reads TGTGCCATCAGAAGTAGCGGGGGGGAGCAGTACTTC.

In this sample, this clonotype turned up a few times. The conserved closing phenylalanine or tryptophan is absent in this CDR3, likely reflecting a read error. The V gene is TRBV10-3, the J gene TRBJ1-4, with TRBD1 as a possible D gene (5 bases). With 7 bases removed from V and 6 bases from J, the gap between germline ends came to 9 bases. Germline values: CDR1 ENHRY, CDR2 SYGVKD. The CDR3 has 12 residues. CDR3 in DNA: TGTGCCATCAAAGGGGAGGATGAAAAACTGTTTTCT. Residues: CAIKGEDEKLFS.

The CDR3 loop is CASSNRQGGYEQYF. CDR3 DNA: TGCGCCAGCAGCAACCGACAGGGGGGGTACGAGCAGTACTTC. The chain has TRBV5-1 and TRBJ2-7, with 9 bases aligning to TRBD1. Germline CDR1 reads SGHRS; CDR2 reads YFSETQ. The CDR3 totals 14 residues. V shed 4 bases and J 4 bases; nucleotides not matched to a gene: 6.

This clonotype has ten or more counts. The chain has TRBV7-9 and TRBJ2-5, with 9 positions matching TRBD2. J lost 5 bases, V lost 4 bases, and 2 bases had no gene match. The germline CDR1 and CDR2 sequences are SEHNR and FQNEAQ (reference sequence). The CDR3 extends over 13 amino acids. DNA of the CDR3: TGTGCCAGCAGCTCTAGCGGGGCTGAGACCCAGTACTTC. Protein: CASSSSGAETQYF.

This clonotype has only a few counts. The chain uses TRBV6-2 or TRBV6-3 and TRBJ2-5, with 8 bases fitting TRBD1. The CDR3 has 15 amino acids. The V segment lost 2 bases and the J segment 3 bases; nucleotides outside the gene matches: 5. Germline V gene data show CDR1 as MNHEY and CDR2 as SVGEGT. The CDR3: CASSYPPGGEETQYF. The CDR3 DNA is TGTGCCAGCAGTTACCCCCCAGGGGGCGAAGAGACCCAGTACTTC.

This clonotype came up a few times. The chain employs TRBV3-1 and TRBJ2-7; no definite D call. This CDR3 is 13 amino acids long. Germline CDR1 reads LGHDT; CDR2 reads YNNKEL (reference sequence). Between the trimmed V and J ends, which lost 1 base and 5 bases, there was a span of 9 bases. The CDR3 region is CASSQGHSNEQYF. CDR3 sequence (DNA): TGTGCCAGCAGCCAAGGCCACAGCAACGAGCAGTACTTC.

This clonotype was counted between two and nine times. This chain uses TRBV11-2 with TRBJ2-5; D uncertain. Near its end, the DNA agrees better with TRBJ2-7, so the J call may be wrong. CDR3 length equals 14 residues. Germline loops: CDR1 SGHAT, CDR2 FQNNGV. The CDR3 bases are TGTGCCAGCAGCTTCTCTGCACCAACCTACGAGCAGTACTTC. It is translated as CASSFSAPTYEQYF.

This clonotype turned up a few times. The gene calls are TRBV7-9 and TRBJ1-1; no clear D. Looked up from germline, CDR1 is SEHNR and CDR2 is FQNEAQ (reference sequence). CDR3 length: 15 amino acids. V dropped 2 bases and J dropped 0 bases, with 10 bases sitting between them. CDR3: CASSLWTVLNTEAFF. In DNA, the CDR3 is TGTGCCAGCAGCTTATGGACGGTACTGAACACTGAAGCTTTCTTT.

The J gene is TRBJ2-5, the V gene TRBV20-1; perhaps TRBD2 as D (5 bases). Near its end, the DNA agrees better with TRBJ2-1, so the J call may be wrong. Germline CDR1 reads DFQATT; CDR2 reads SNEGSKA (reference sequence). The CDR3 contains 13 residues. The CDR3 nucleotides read TGCAGTGCTAGAAGCGGATTATACAATGAGCAGTTCTTC. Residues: CSARSGLYNEQFF.

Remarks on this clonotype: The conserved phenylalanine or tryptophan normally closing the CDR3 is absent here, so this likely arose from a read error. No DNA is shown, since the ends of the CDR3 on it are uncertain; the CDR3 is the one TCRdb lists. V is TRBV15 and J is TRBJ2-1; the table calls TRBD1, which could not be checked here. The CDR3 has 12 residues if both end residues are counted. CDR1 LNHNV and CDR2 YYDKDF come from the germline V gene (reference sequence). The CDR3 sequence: CATSSSKGALRV.